Reported below is one T cell receptor (beta chain). Its antigen is not identified. The data belong to a study of T cell responses to AZD1222 COVID-19 vaccine. Across the study: Second-dose timings of about 4 or about 12 weeks were pooled. Findings and caveats of the study: Unmutated variant regions reportedly attract nearly half of all spike-specific TCRs. Across the whole spike, CD4 TCRs peaked at regions 160-218 and 743-854. Two AZD1222 doses significantly raised spike-specific TCR breadth and depth over controls.

Measured with immunoSEQ multiplex PCR; TCRdb has only the in-frame clones, and not every one. The data show 67,000 or so clones, with 65% to 85% seen just once and 8% to 10% held by the top ten. V shed 10 bases and J 2 bases; nucleotides not matched to a gene: 10. The CDR3 runs to 15 residues. Germline CDR1 is SNHLY and CDR2 is FYNNEI. The source is an adult in good health. V usage is TRBV2 and J usage is TRBJ1-5, with 8 bases fitting TRBD1. The input for sequencing was peripheral blood, taken on day 0 of AZD1222 vaccination. Here the CDR3 reads CAIKTGAGGNQPQHF. CDR3 coding DNA: TGTGCCATCAAGACAGGGGCTGGGGGCAATCAGCCCCAGCATTTT.